The clone carrying this TCR beta chain was found many times. What it recognizes is unknown. These data are taken from a study of blood T cells in healthy people across ages. Regarding the study as a whole: A greater number of naive CD4+ cells and higher diversity distinguished long-lived donors from aged donors.

The CDR3 is made up of 14 amino acids. Germline values: CDR1 SGHTA, CDR2 FQGNSA. V lost 1 base to trimming and J lost 5 bases; unmatched junction nucleotides: 4. Using a J-beta primer mix together with a sample-barcoded 5' primer, a second PCR was run for roughly 6 to 12 cycles. TCRdb re-called the 5' RACE reads with MiXCR, one entry per CDR3 protein. The sample records approximately 690,000 distinct CDR3 sequences, roughly 41% being singletons. The chain carries TRBV7-2 and TRBJ2-5; 7 nucleotides align to TRBD2. This clonotype was sampled from an elderly man in good health. Sequencing input: blood. The CDR3 protein is CASSLGTSLETQYF. CDR3 sequence (DNA): TGTGCCAGCAGCTTAGGGACTAGTCTCGAGACCCAGTACTTC.